This section outlines one T cell receptor (beta chain) sequence together with its context. Authors' analysis steps: For nucleated cells, counts were estimated from reference gene primer amplification. Only in-frame clones appear in the TCRdb table, and some are missing; sequencing was by immunoSEQ multiplex PCR. V and J calls and clone size are as listed in that table; D and trimming were resolved from the DNA. The profile shows 140,000 to 150,000 clones, 85% of them singletons. This entry belongs to a study of blood T cell repertoires in COVID-19. The overall study: Samples came from the United States, Italy and Spain, spanning acute and convalescent COVID-19. Sources were T cells, B-cell-depleted T cells, or PBMCs; the material itself was cDNA or gDNA.

V trimming: 6 bases; J trimming: 4 bases; junction bases outside the gene matches: 7. From germline, CDR1 is SGHRS and CDR2 YFSETQ. CDR3 length equals 14 residues. Sequencing was carried out using peripheral blood. The receptor's source is a woman aged 40 to 55 with active or convalescent COVID-19. The genes are TRBV5-1 and TRBJ1-3; 7 positions agree with TRBD1. CDR3: CASTPGQPGNTIYF. CDR3 coding DNA: TGCGCCAGCACCCCGGGACAGCCGGGAAACACCATATATTTT.